The 27 T cell receptor beta chains listed next were all sequenced from one sample in a study of T-cell reconstitution after alpha-beta-depleted transplantation in children. Unique molecular identifiers were used to barcode this TCRbeta library. MiXCR was run by TCRdb on the PCR reads, yielding one entry per CDR3 protein. The data show 600,000 to 700,000 distinct CDR3 sequences, with less than 15% seen just once and 0.79% held by the top ten. The material was PBMCs, obtained before TCRalphabeta/CD19-depleted stem cell transplant. These receptor sequences come from a girl aged 2 to 9 with congenital amegakaryocytic thrombocytopenia, due to receive a stem cell transplant.

This clonotype has ten or more counts. V gene TRBV5-1 combines with J gene TRBJ2-1; TRBD2 aligns across 10 bases. The CDR3 has 20 amino acids. V lost 0 bases and J lost 2; bases outside the gene matches: 14. CDR1 and CDR2 from the germline V gene are SGHRS and YFSETQ. The DNA for the CDR3 is TGCGCCAGCAGCTTGGCCGAAGAAGGGGTACTAGCGGGACCCTACAATGAGCAGTTCTTC. Translating it yields CASSLAEEGVLAGPYNEQFF.

V and J are TRBV5-1 and TRBJ2-1; 15 nucleotides agree with TRBD2. The J segment lost 6 bases and the V segment lost 6 bases, leaving 4 bases of the junction unmatched. The CDR3 sequence is 15 residues long. Per the germline V gene, CDR1 is SGHRS and CDR2 is YFSETQ. For the CDR3, the DNA is TGCGCCAGCATTGGACTAGCGGGGGGGGCCAATGAGCAGTTCTTC. This codes for CASIGLAGGANEQFF.

The chain combines TRBV28 with TRBJ2-5; TRBD1 matches 7 bases. There are 15 residues in the CDR3. The germline gives CDR1 MDHEN, CDR2 SYDVKM. Germline trimming cut 4 bases from V and 4 bases from J; bases unmatched to any gene: 9. CDR3 DNA: TGTGCCAGCAGTTCCTACAGGGGAAGCGCAGAGACCCAGTACTTC. It translates to CASSSYRGSAETQYF.

This clonotype was seen repeatedly, ten times or more. This sequence joins TRBV5-1 and TRBJ2-3; weak D call: TRBD2 (6 bases). The V end lost 0 bases, the J end lost 0 bases, and 11 bases lay between the germline ends. CDR1 and CDR2 (germline): SGHRS, YFSETQ. The CDR3 spans 16 residues. CDR3 in amino acids: CASSLARGTSTDTQYF. CDR3 DNA sequence: TGCGCCAGCAGCTTGGCCCGGGGGACTAGCACAGATACGCAGTATTTT.

The DNA of the CDR3 is TGTGCCTGGAGTGTAAGTCTCCAGGATGAGCAGTTCTTC. Translation gives CAWSVSLQDEQFF. The chain uses TRBV30 and TRBJ2-1; D is uncertain. The length of the CDR3 is 13 residues. In germline, CDR1 is GTSNPN, CDR2 SVGIG (reference sequence). Trimming took 0 bases from V and 8 from J, leaving 11 bases between them.

At least ten counts were recorded for this clonotype. The V and J genes are TRBV28 and TRBJ2-1; D possibly corresponds to TRBD2 (6 bases). Trimming shortened V by 6 bases and J by 5 bases, and 17 bases separated the two germline ends. The CDR3 extends over 15 amino acids. Germline values: CDR1 MDHEN, CDR2 SYDVKM. CDR3 DNA sequence: TGTGCCAGCAGCCTGGGGGACTTCAGGAACAATGAGCAGTTCTTC. Translated, it gives CASSLGDFRNNEQFF.

CDR3: CASSPGTAAYTDTQYF. The CDR3 DNA reads TGTGCCAGCAGTCCGGGGACAGCGGCCTACACAGATACGCAGTATTTT. The chain combines TRBV28 with TRBJ2-3, with 7 nucleotides matching TRBD1. The V segment lost 5 bases and the J segment 2 bases; nucleotides outside the gene matches: 10. This CDR3 spans 16 amino acids. The germline CDR1 and CDR2 sequences are MDHEN and SYDVKM.

This clonotype was detected a few times. The genes are TRBV5-1 and TRBJ2-4, with D uncertain. Trimming shortened V by 0 bases and J by 0 bases, and 13 bases separated the two germline ends. The V gene's germline CDR1 is SGHRS and CDR2 YFSETQ. This CDR3 contains 17 residues. In nucleotides, the CDR3 is TGCGCCAGCAGCTTGGCCCCCGGACGGGTAGCCAAAAACATTCAGTACTTC. The encoded protein is CASSLAPGRVAKNIQYF.

This clonotype was counted a few times. V gene TRBV28 combines with J gene TRBJ2-1, with D possibly TRBD2 on 6 matching bases. Germline V lookup: CDR1 MDHEN, CDR2 SYDVKM. The V end lost 0 bases, the J end lost 0 bases, and 9 bases lay between the germline ends. The CDR3 contains 16 residues. DNA of the CDR3: TGTGCCAGCAGTTTATGGCAGGGAGGCTCCTACAATGAGCAGTTCTTC. This sequence encodes CASSLWQGGSYNEQFF.

This clonotype came up many times. CDR3 DNA: TGCAGTGCCCGACGGGGGGGGAAGTCTGGAAACACCATATATTTT. Translation: CSARRGGKSGNTIYF. This chain uses TRBV20-1 with TRBJ1-3, with TRBD1 as a possible D gene (5 bases). Deletions cut 6 bases from V and 1 base from J, with 16 bases between. In germline, CDR1 is DFQATT, CDR2 SNEGSKA (reference sequence). The CDR3 is 15 amino acids.

There are many counts of this clonotype. The chain recombines TRBV29-1 with TRBJ2-5; maybe TRBD2 (5 bases). V was clipped by 3 bases and J by 5 bases, with 13 bases between them. CDR1 is SQVTM and CDR2 is ANQGSEA in the germline V gene. The CDR3 runs to 13 residues. For the CDR3, the DNA is TGCAGCGTTGAGGTCACTAGTGTTGAGACCCAGTACTTC. Its protein is CSVEVTSVETQYF.

There are a few counts of this clonotype. The chain is built from TRBV20-1 and TRBJ2-7, with 8 bases lining up with TRBD2. The trim removed 0 bases at V and 2 bases at J, leaving 6 bases unmatched. This CDR3 has 15 residues. The germline CDR1 and CDR2 sequences are DFQATT and SNEGSKA (reference sequence). CDR3 residues: CSARDNTGGPYEQYF. CDR3 bases: TGCAGTGCTAGAGATAACACGGGAGGGCCCTACGAGCAGTACTTC.

This clonotype occurred many times. CDR3 sequence (DNA): TGTGCCAGCAGCTTAATCGGGACAGGTCACAATGAGCAGTTCTTC. Translated: CASSLIGTGHNEQFF. The gene calls are TRBV7-9 and TRBJ2-1; TRBD1 matches at 8 bases. The CDR3 spans 15 residues. With V trimmed by 2 bases and J by 5 bases, 5 bases remained unmatched. The germline gives CDR1 SEHNR, CDR2 FQNEAQ (reference sequence).

This clonotype showed up just a few times. The rearrangement joins TRBV20-1 to TRBJ2-2; D unclear. In germline, CDR1 is DFQATT, CDR2 SNEGSKA (reference sequence). The CDR3 extends over 11 amino acids. Deletions cut 5 bases from V and 6 bases from J, with 7 bases between. The CDR3 reads CSARNAGELFF. In DNA form, the CDR3 reads TGCAGTGCTCGAAACGCCGGGGAGCTGTTTTTT.

This clonotype has a count of ten or more. The CDR3 DNA is TGTGCCAGCACCACGACAGGCGAAGCTTTCTTT. Its translation is CASTTTGEAFF. The chain carries TRBV5-5 and TRBJ1-1, with D possibly being TRBD1 (6 bases). V was clipped by 6 bases and J by 8 bases, with 11 bases between them. The germline V gene encodes CDR1 SGHKS and CDR2 YYEKEE (reference sequence). The CDR3 totals 11 residues.

The chain joins TRBV28 to TRBJ2-3, with D maybe TRBD2 (6 bases). Germline CDR1 is MDHEN and CDR2 is SYDVKM. The V end lost 7 bases, the J end lost 6 bases, and 20 bases lay between the germline ends. The CDR3 runs to 15 residues. The CDR3 protein is CASTDMGGGGDTQYF. The CDR3 DNA follows: TGTGCCAGCACCGACATGGGGGGAGGAGGCGATACGCAGTATTTT.

The chain couples TRBV18 to TRBJ1-1, with D perhaps matching TRBD1 (6 bases). The germline V gene has CDR1 KGHSH and CDR2 LQKENI. The CDR3 is made up of 16 amino acids. V was pared by 5 bases and J by 0 bases, with 16 bases between. The CDR3 spells CASSSGARGVNTEAFF. The CDR3 DNA sequence: TGTGCCAGCTCATCAGGGGCACGCGGGGTGAACACTGAAGCTTTCTTT.

The table lists this clonotype with many counts. CDR3 in amino acids: CASSRLGLQFF. In nucleotides, the CDR3 is TGTGCCAGCAGTCGTTTGGGACTGCAGTTCTTC. The rearrangement joins TRBV12-3 or TRBV12-4 to TRBJ2-1, with D possibly being TRBD2 (6 bases). The ends were cut back, 5 bases at V and 12 bases at J, with 11 bases in the middle. The length of the CDR3 is 11 residues.

The sample holds many counts of this clonotype. The rearrangement joins TRBV20-1 to TRBJ2-5; TRBD2 aligns across 12 bases. Germline V lookup: CDR1 DFQATT, CDR2 SNEGSKA (reference sequence). The CDR3 has 15 amino acids. V was pared by 3 bases and J by 3 bases, with 5 bases of the junction left unmatched. In DNA, the CDR3 is TGCAGTGCTAGTCTAGCGGGAGGGTTGAAAGAGACCCAGTACTTC. The encoded protein is CSASLAGGLKETQYF.

This clonotype showed up just a few times. This sequence joins TRBV5-1 and TRBJ2-3; the D is unclear. The CDR3 contains 16 residues. Germline V gene sequence: CDR1 SGHRS, CDR2 YFSETQ. The ends were cut back, 2 bases at V and 1 base at J, with 14 bases in the middle. CDR3 in amino acids: CASSFSAAFRTDTQYF. The CDR3 DNA reads as TGCGCCAGCAGCTTCAGCGCGGCCTTTCGCACAGATACGCAGTATTTT.

Concerning this clonotype itself: This sequence may be a read error, since a much larger clone differs from it by one base. J is TRBJ2-1 and V is TRBV1; TRBD2 was called by the table and not checked on the DNA. TRBV1 is labeled a pseudogene. The CDR3 runs to 17 residues. The CDR3 sequence: CASSQVTLDWPNDEQLF. CDR3 DNA sequence: TGCGCCAGCAGCCAAGTTACCCTGGACTGGCCCAATGACGAGCAGTTGTTC.

This clonotype was seen at least ten times. The J gene is TRBJ2-1, the V gene TRBV12-3 or TRBV12-4; no definite D call. CDR3 size: 12 residues. V was shortened by 5 bases and J by 8 bases, with 10 bases between the two germline ends. CDR3 region: CASSGSGDEQFF. The CDR3 DNA reads as TGTGCCAGCAGTGGTAGTGGCGATGAGCAGTTCTTC.

In this sample, this clonotype turned up a few times. The CDR3 protein is CASSGLDLTDTQYF. CDR3 bases: TGTGCCAGCTCGGGACTAGACCTCACAGATACGCAGTATTTT. The chain combines TRBV18 with TRBJ2-3; 8 bases are shared with TRBD2. Trimming removed 6 bases from V and 2 bases from J; junction bases left unmatched: 4. CDR1 and CDR2 from the germline V gene are KGHSH and LQKENI. This CDR3 has 14 amino acids.

This clonotype was counted ten times or more. The rearrangement joins TRBV20-1 to TRBJ1-2; D call uncertain. The CDR3 sequence is 15 residues long. Germline V CDR1 and CDR2: DFQATT, SNEGSKA (reference sequence). V was cut by 3 bases and J by 4 bases, with 18 bases left in between. CDR3 bases: TGCAGTGCTAGGAATCCCCCTTATCTGTTCTATGGCTACACCTTC. Translating gives CSARNPPYLFYGYTF.

This chain uses TRBV20-1 with TRBJ2-1; D is unresolved. The V end was cut by 1 base, the J end by 10 bases, with 8 bases between. The CDR3 runs to 11 residues. CDR1 is DFQATT and CDR2 is SNEGSKA in the germline V gene (reference sequence). The CDR3 DNA sequence: TGCAGTGCTAGAGCGGGTGCCGAGCAGTTCTTC. This translates into CSARAGAEQFF.

Turning to this clonotype: The junction does not match germline at one end; this may be a read error. This chain joins TRBV18 and TRBJ1-1; D gene unclear. This CDR3 contains 16 residues. Germline V gene sequence: CDR1 KGHSH, CDR2 LQKENI. The CDR3 sequence is CPSSLNPTGVNTEAFF. The DNA of the CDR3 is TGTCCCAGCTCACTTAACCCCACCGGGGTGAACACTGAAGCTTTCTTT.

At least ten counts were recorded for this clonotype. The J gene is TRBJ2-5, the V gene TRBV12-3 or TRBV12-4; 11 bases match TRBD2. After removal of 6 bases from V and 3 bases from J, the junction contained 9 bases not matched to a gene. The CDR3 has 16 amino acids. The CDR3 here is CASRPPTSGREETQYF. The CDR3, as DNA: TGTGCCAGCAGACCTCCTACTAGCGGGAGAGAAGAGACCCAGTACTTC.